These 22 T cell receptor beta chains came from one sample sequenced in a study of vaccination and CD4 T cells after COVID-19 (dated by TCRdb to between 2021 and 2022). These receptors have no identified antigens. This sample's treatment or condition label indicates: roughly 11-day PBMC culture with coronavirus spike peptide pools or control peptides (ViraFEST assay). The library relied on PCR. The instrument was an Illumina iSeq 100. At the Johns Hopkins FTIC core, DNA from the cultured CD4+ T cells underwent TCR sequencing with the Oncomine TCR Beta short-read assay. TCRdb itself trimmed the public reads at Q25 with fastp, ran MiXCR and retained productive beta chains. Entries that share a CDR3 protein sequence are merged under the most common genes and DNA. Present in this sample are about 18,000 distinct CDR3 sequences, over 40% of which were seen just once. Around 20% of the sample lies in the top ten.

The sequencing used CD4+ T cells from blood, cultured in vitro, collected before SARS-CoV-2 vaccination. The receptors were gathered from a human donor who received a COVID-19 vaccine.

The chain carries TRBV20-1 and TRBJ2-3; D perhaps matches TRBD2 (6 bases). Germline-derived CDR1 and CDR2 are DFQATT and SNEGSKA (reference sequence). Trimming stripped 3 bases from V and 5 bases from J, with 9 bases between. This CDR3 contains 12 residues. In DNA form, the CDR3 reads TGCAGTGCTAGTAAGACTAGAGATACGCAGTATTTT. It is translated as CSASKTRDTQYF.

This clonotype has more than one count but fewer than ten. The chain couples TRBV2 to TRBJ2-5; the D is unclear. Trimming removed 6 bases at V and 5 bases at J, with 22 bases between. Per the germline V gene, CDR1 is SNHLY and CDR2 is FYNNEI. The CDR3 runs 16 residues. CDR3 region: CASSPDPPLLRETQYF. The CDR3 region has the DNA TGTGCCAGCAGCCCGGACCCGCCCCTCCTGAGGGAGACCCAGTACTTC.

This clonotype was observed a few times. This sequence joins TRBV19 and TRBJ1-2; D perhaps matches TRBD1 (6 bases). Germline lookup yields CDR1 LNHDA and CDR2 SQIVND (reference sequence). The V and J ends lost 0 bases and 3 bases respectively, with 8 bases between them. This CDR3 has 14 amino acids. CDR3 residues: CASSIDRGHYGYTF. Written as DNA, the CDR3 is TGTGCCAGTAGTATAGACAGGGGCCACTATGGCTACACCTTC.

This chain joins TRBV20-1 and TRBJ2-7, with TRBD1 identical over 10 bases. V lost 4 bases, J lost 1 base, and 7 bases stayed unmatched. CDR3 length: 15 residues. CDR1 is DFQATT, CDR2 SNEGSKA, per germline (reference sequence). The CDR3 bases are TGCAGTGCTACCCCGAGGACAGGGGGTTCCTACGAGCAGTACTTC. It codes for CSATPRTGGSYEQYF.

The CDR3 protein is CASSLGGLAPLHF. In DNA, the CDR3 is TGTGCCAGCAGCTTGGGGGGGTTAGCGCCCCTCCACTTT. The V and J genes are TRBV11-3 and TRBJ1-6; D possibly corresponds to TRBD1 (5 bases). The CDR3 is 13 residues long. CDR1 is SGHNT and CDR2 is YENEEA in the germline V gene. Trimming removed 3 bases from V and 13 bases from J, with 13 bases in between.

The V gene is TRBV20-1, the J gene TRBJ1-2; TRBD1 is a possible D gene (5 bases). Germline V gives CDR1 DFQATT, CDR2 SNEGSKA (reference sequence). The CDR3 is 16 residues long. V dropped 0 bases and J dropped 1 base, with 15 bases sitting between them. The CDR3 DNA is TGCAGTGCTAGAGAGTCGGGCAGGGCTCTTAACTATGGCTACACCTTC. Its protein is CSARESGRALNYGYTF.

This clonotype was found once. This sequence joins TRBV20-1 and TRBJ2-4; possible D gene TRBD2, 6 bases. Germline assignment: CDR1 DFQATT and CDR2 SNEGSKA (reference sequence). This CDR3 spans 13 amino acids. The CDR3 region has the DNA TGCAGCCTACAAGACGGGGGCAAAAACATTCAGTACTTC. Amino acid sequence: CSLQDGGKNIQYF.

This clonotype was detected only a few times. The chain joins TRBV30 to TRBJ2-3, with 8 positions matching TRBD2. Germline CDR1 is GTSNPN and CDR2 is SVGIG (reference sequence). CDR3 length equals 14 residues. V dropped 0 bases and J dropped 5; count of bases not matched to a gene: 4. CDR3 sequence: CAWSVAGAGDTQYF. Written as DNA, the CDR3 is TGTGCCTGGAGTGTAGCGGGGGCGGGAGATACGCAGTATTTT.

This clonotype was picked up a small number of times. The chain is built from TRBV10-2 and TRBJ1-2; D call uncertain. Trimming shortened V by 3 bases and J by 4 bases, and 12 bases separated the two germline ends. The CDR3 consists of 14 residues. The germline CDR1 and CDR2 sequences are WSHSY and SAAADI. CDR3 in amino acids: CASSDRGGAYGYTF. The CDR3 nucleotides read TGCGCCAGCAGTGACCGGGGAGGCGCCTATGGCTACACCTTC.

CDR3 protein: CAISESGPRGGEQYF. The CDR3 DNA reads as TGTGCCATCAGTGAGTCAGGGCCTCGGGGGGGCGAGCAGTACTTC. V and J are TRBV10-3 and TRBJ2-7; 8 bases match TRBD2. V shed 0 bases, J shed 6 bases, and the junction held 7 bases outside the gene matches. The germline V gene encodes CDR1 ENHRY and CDR2 SYGVKD. The CDR3 runs 15 residues.

This sequence joins TRBV12-3 or TRBV12-4 and TRBJ1-2; 10 bases fit TRBD1. The CDR3 spans 15 residues. After removal of 5 bases from V and 4 bases from J, the junction contained 7 bases not matched to a gene. CDR3 sequence (DNA): TGTGCCAGCAGTGATGGGGACAGGGGCTCCTATGGCTACACCTTC. This encodes CASSDGDRGSYGYTF.

This chain links TRBV2 with TRBJ1-3, with 8 bases matching TRBD1. The germline CDR1 and CDR2 sequences are SNHLY and FYNNEI. Unmatched junction bases numbered 8, after V lost 6 bases and J lost 4 bases. CDR3 size: 15 residues. The CDR3 sequence is CASRLDRAVGNTIYF. DNA for the CDR3: TGTGCCAGCAGACTGGACAGGGCAGTGGGAAACACCATATATTTT.

The V call is TRBV2, the J call TRBJ1-3; a possible D gene is TRBD1 (6 bases). CDR3 length equals 16 residues. Trimming left V 4 bases short and J 2 bases short, with 15 bases between. The V gene's germline CDR1 is SNHLY and CDR2 FYNNEI. The CDR3 sequence: CASSVVYREAGNTIYF. The CDR3, as DNA: TGTGCCAGCAGTGTAGTTTACAGGGAGGCTGGAAACACCATATATTTT.

V is TRBV11-3 and J is TRBJ2-3; D not resolved. CDR3 length: 13 amino acids. Germline CDR1 and CDR2: SGHNT and YENEEA. The V end was cut by 1 base, the J end by 6 bases, with 8 bases between. CDR3 amino acids: CASSLGPSDTQYF. CDR3 nucleotides: TGTGCCAGCAGCTTAGGCCCCTCCGATACGCAGTATTTT.

The rearrangement joins TRBV6-1 to TRBJ1-1; possibly TRBD1 for D (5 bases). The V end lost 6 bases, the J end lost 1 base, and 15 bases lay between the germline ends. The CDR3 runs 15 residues. CDR1 MNHNS and CDR2 SASEGT come from the germline V gene. CDR3 region: CASRPGPTTNTEAFF. The DNA of the CDR3 is TGTGCCAGCAGGCCGGGACCGACTACGAACACTGAAGCTTTCTTT.

The rearrangement uses TRBV6-2 or TRBV6-3 and TRBJ1-2; unclear D gene. Germline CDR1 MNHEY, CDR2 SVGEGT. V dropped 7 bases and J dropped 5 bases, with 17 bases sitting between them. There are 14 residues in the CDR3. CDR3 in DNA: TGTGCCAGCACAGACCGGGCTGGAACTTATGGCTACACCTTC. It translates to CASTDRAGTYGYTF.

This clonotype has just one count. The V gene is TRBV2, the J gene TRBJ2-1, with unresolved D. The length of the CDR3 is 14 residues. V was trimmed by 4 bases and J by 5 bases, leaving 12 bases between them. Germline V gene sequence: CDR1 SNHLY, CDR2 FYNNEI. CDR3: CASSGKGKDNEQFF. Written as DNA, the CDR3 is TGTGCCAGCAGTGGCAAGGGAAAGGACAATGAGCAGTTCTTC.

The sample holds a few counts of this clonotype. The chain couples TRBV24-1 to TRBJ1-2, with D unresolved. The germline V and J ends were trimmed by 4 bases and 10 bases, with 15 bases remaining between them. The CDR3 length is 13 residues. Germline V gene lookup returns CDR1 KGHDR and CDR2 SFDVKD. The chain's CDR3 is CATSDPSDGLYTF. The CDR3 DNA follows: TGTGCCACCAGTGACCCGTCGGACGGCCTCTACACCTTC.

This clonotype has only a few counts. The DNA for the CDR3 is TGTGCCAGCAGTGCAATCCTGTGGGGAAATCAGCCCCAGCATTTT. Translation gives CASSAILWGNQPQHF. The chain uses TRBV6-1 and TRBJ1-5; no clear D. The CDR3 covers 15 residues. Germline V gene data show CDR1 as MNHNS and CDR2 as SASEGT. With 4 bases removed from V and 4 bases from J, the gap between germline ends came to 14 bases.

V usage is TRBV5-1 and J usage is TRBJ2-3; 8 positions agree with TRBD2. Looked up from germline, CDR1 is SGHRS and CDR2 is YFSETQ. V trimming: 5 bases; J trimming: 3 bases; junction bases outside the gene matches: 5. The CDR3 is 14 residues long. DNA for the CDR3: TGCGCCAGCAGACCGGGGGGGCAAACAGATACGCAGTATTTT. Protein sequence: CASRPGGQTDTQYF.

This clonotype has only one observation. The V call is TRBV11-1, the J call TRBJ2-5, with D perhaps being TRBD1 or TRBD2 (5 bases each). The V end lost 5 bases, the J end lost 3 bases, and 16 bases lay between the germline ends. The CDR3 length is 15 residues. Germline V lookup: CDR1 SGHAT, CDR2 FQDESV (reference sequence). The chain's CDR3 is CASSLNFGDEETQYF. The CDR3 DNA sequence: TGTGCCAGCAGCCTCAACTTCGGGGACGAAGAGACCCAGTACTTC.

The CDR3 DNA reads TGTGCCAGCGGGAACCAGGGGCAAGTCTATGGCTACACCTTC. Protein sequence: CASGNQGQVYGYTF. V and J are TRBV27 and TRBJ1-2; perhaps TRBD1 as D (6 bases). CDR1 is MNHEY, CDR2 SMNVEV, per germline (reference sequence). With 8 bases removed from V and 4 bases from J, the gap between germline ends came to 17 bases. This CDR3 is built from 14 residues.